This entry lists 3 T cell receptor beta chains sequenced from one sample in a study of blood T cell repertoires in COVID-19. Assay: immunoSEQ multiplex PCR; the TCRdb copy retains only in-frame clones and omits some. This sample has approximately 240,000 clones; 88% occur once, and the top ten carry 2% to 2.5%. The sequencing sample was made of peripheral blood. These receptor sequences come from a woman aged 40 to 55 who had recovered from COVID-19.

This chain joins TRBV6-5 and TRBJ2-2, with 9 bases that match TRBD2. The CDR3 is 15 residues long. Germline trimming cut 9 bases from V and 6 bases from J; bases unmatched to any gene: 11. Germline V gene data show CDR1 as MNHEY and CDR2 as SVGAGI. The CDR3 DNA sequence: TGTGCCAGTCGGGGGAGCGGGAGGATTGCCGGGGAGCTGTTTTTT. Translating gives CASRGSGRIAGELFF.

The genes are TRBV4-3 and TRBJ2-1, with a possible D match to TRBD2 (6 bases). Germline CDR1 and CDR2: LGHNA and YSLEER. The CDR3 is 14 amino acids. The V end was cut by 4 bases, the J end by 6 bases, with 13 bases between. CDR3 in amino acids: CASSLGLLTNEQFF. In DNA form, the CDR3 reads TGCGCCAGCAGCCTCGGACTACTAACCAATGAGCAGTTCTTC.

The rearrangement joins TRBV7-2 to TRBJ2-5; 7 nucleotides line up with TRBD1. There are 16 residues in the CDR3. V lost 1 base and J lost 4; bases outside the gene matches: 9. CDR1 is SGHTA, CDR2 FQGNSA, per germline. The CDR3 DNA reads TGTGCCAGCAGCTTAGTAGGGGGCGCGGGTCGAGAGACCCAGTACTTC. As protein: CASSLVGGAGRETQYF.